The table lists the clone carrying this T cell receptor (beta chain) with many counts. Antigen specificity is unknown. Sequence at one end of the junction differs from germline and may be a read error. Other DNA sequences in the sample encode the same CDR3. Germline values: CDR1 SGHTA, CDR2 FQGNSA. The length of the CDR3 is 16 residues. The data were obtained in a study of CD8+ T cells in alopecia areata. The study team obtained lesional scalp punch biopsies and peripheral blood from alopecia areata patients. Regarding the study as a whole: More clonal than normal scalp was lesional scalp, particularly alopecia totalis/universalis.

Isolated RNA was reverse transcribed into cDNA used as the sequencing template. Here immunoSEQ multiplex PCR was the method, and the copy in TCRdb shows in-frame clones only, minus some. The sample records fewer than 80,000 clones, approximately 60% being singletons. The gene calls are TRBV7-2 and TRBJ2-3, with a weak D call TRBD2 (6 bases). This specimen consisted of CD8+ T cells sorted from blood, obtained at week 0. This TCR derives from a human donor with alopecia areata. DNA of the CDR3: TGCGCCAGCAGCCAAGATCTCCAGCGGGGCACAGATACGCAGTATTTT. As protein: CASSQDLQRGTDTQYF.